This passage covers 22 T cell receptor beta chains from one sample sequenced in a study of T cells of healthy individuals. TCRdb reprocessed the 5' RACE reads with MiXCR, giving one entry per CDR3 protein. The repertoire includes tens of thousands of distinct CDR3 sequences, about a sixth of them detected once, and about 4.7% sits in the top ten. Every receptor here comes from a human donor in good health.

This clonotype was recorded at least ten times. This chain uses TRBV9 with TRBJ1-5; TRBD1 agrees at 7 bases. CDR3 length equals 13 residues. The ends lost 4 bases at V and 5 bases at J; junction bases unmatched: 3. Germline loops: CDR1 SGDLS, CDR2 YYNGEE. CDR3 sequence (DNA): TGTGCCAGCAGCCGGACAGGTTATCAGCCCCAGCATTTT. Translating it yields CASSRTGYQPQHF.

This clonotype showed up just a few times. The DNA of the CDR3 is TGTGCCAGCAGCATACAGAACTATGGCTACACCTTC. Residues: CASSIQNYGYTF. This chain uses TRBV7-8 with TRBJ1-2; no definite D call. Deletions cut 5 bases from V and 2 bases from J, with 6 bases between. The CDR3 runs 12 residues. Germline loops: CDR1 SGHVS, CDR2 FQNEAQ. The full variable domain, completed using reference TRBV7-8 and TRBJ1-2, is GAGVSQSPRYKVAKRGQDVALRCDPISGHVSLFWYQQALGQGPEFLTYFQNEAQLDKSGLPSDRFFAERPEGSVSTLKIQRTQQEDSAVYLCASSIQNYGYTFGSGTRLTVV.

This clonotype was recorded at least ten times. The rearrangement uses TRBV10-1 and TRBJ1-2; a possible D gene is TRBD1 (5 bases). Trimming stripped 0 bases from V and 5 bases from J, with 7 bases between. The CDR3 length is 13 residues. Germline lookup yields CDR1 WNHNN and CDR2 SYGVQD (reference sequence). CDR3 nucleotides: TGCGCCAGCAGTGAGTCAGAGGGGTATGGCTACACCTTC. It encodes CASSESEGYGYTF.

This chain's CDR3 is CASNLGRGANTGELFF. The CDR3 DNA sequence: TGTGCCAGCAACTTGGGGCGGGGGGCGAACACCGGGGAGCTGTTTTTT. J is TRBJ2-2 and V is TRBV7-3, with 8 bases fitting TRBD2. CDR1 SGHTA and CDR2 FQGTGA come from the germline V gene. This CDR3 has 16 amino acids. V lost 7 bases to trimming and J lost 0 bases; unmatched junction nucleotides: 7.

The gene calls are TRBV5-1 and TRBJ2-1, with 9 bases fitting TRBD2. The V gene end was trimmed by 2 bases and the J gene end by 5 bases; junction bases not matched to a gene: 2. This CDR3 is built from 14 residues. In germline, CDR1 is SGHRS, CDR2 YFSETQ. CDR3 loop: CASSFSGRDNEQFF. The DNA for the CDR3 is TGCGCCAGCAGCTTTAGCGGGAGAGACAATGAGCAGTTCTTC.

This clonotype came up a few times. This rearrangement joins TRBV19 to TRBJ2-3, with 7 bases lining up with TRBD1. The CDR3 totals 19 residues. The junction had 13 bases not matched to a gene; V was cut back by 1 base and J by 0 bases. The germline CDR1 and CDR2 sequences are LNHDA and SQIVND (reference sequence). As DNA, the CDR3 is TGTGCCAGTAGTATAGCAGGGGGAATTGGCGGAGCTAGCACAGATACGCAGTATTTT. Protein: CASSIAGGIGGASTDTQYF. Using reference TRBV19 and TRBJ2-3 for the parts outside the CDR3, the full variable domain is DGGITQSPKYLFRKEGQNVTLSCEQNLNHDAMYWYRQDPGQGLRLIYYSQIVNDFQKGDIAEGYSVSREKKESFPLTVTSAQKNPTAFYLCASSIAGGIGGASTDTQYFGPGTRLTVL.

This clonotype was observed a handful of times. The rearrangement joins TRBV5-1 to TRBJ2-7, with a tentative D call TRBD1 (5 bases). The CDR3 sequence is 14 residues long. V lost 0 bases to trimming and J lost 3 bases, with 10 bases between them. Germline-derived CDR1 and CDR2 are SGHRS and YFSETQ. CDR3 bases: TGCGCCAGCAGCTTGGTAGGTAGGGGCTACGAGCAGTACTTC. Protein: CASSLVGRGYEQYF. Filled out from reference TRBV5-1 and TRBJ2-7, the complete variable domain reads KAGVTQTPRYLIKTRGQQVTLSCSPISGHRSVSWYQQTPGQGLQFLFEYFSETQRNKGNFPGRFSGRQFSNSRSEMNVSTLELGDSALYLCASSLVGRGYEQYFGPGTRLTVT.

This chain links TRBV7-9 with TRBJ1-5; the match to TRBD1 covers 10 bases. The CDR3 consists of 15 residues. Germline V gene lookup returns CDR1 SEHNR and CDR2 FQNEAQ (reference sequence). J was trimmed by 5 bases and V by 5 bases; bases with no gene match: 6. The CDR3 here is CASSKPGTGDQPQHF. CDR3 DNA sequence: TGTGCCAGCAGCAAACCAGGGACAGGGGATCAGCCCCAGCATTTT.

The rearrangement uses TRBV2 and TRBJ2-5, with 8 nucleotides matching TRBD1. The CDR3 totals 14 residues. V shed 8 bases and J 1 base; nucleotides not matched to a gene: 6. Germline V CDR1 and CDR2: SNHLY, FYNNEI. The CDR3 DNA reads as TGTGCCAGCCAGGGACAGGTAACCCAAGAGACCCAGTACTTC. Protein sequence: CASQGQVTQETQYF.

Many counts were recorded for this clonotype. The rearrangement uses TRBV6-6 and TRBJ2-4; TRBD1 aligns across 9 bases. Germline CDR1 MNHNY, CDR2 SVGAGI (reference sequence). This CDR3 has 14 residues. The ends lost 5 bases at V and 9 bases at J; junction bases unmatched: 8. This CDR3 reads CASSGRDRVAIQYF. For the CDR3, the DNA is TGTGCCAGCAGTGGCCGGGACAGGGTAGCCATTCAGTACTTC.

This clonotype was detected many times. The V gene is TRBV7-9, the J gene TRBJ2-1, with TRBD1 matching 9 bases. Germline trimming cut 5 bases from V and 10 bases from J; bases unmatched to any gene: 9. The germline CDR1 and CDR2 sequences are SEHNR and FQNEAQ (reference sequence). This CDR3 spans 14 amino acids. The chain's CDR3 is CASSPRRDRDEQFF. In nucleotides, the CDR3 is TGTGCCAGCAGCCCTAGGCGGGACAGGGACGAGCAGTTCTTC. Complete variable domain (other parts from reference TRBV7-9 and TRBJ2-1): DTGVSQNPRHKITKRGQNVTFRCDPISEHNRLYWYRQTLGQGPEFLTYFQNEAQLEKSRLLSDRFSAERPKGSFSTLEIQRTEQGDSAMYLCASSPRRDRDEQFFGPGTRLTVL.

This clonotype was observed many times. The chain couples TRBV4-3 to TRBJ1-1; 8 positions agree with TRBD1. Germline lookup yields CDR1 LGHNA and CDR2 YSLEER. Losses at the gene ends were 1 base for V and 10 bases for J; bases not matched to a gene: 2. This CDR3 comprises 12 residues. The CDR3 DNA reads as TGCGCCAGCAGCCAAGTTCAGGGGGCAGCTTTCTTT. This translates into CASSQVQGAAFF.

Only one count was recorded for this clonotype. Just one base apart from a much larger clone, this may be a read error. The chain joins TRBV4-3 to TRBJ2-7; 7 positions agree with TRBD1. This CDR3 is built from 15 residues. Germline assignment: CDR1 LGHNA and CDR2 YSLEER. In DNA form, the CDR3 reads TGCGTCAGCAGCCAAGAAACAGGGGCCTCCTACGAGCAGTACTTC. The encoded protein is CVSSQETGASYEQYF.

The CDR3 nucleotides are TGTGCCAGCAGCCAAGAAGAAGGAACAGGGTACTACGAGCAGTACTTC. This gives the protein CASSQEEGTGYYEQYF. The chain recombines TRBV4-2 with TRBJ2-7; the D gene is possibly TRBD1 (6 bases). Germline CDR1 LGHNA, CDR2 YNFKEQ. This CDR3 spans 16 amino acids. The ends were cut back, 0 bases at V and 3 bases at J, with 15 bases in the middle.

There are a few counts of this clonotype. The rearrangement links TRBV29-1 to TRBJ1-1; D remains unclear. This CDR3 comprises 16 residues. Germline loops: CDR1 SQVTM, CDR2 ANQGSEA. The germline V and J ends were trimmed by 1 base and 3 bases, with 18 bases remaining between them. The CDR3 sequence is CSVEGSSSLRHTEAFF. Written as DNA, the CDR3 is TGCAGCGTTGAAGGGAGTTCGTCACTCAGGCACACTGAAGCTTTCTTT.

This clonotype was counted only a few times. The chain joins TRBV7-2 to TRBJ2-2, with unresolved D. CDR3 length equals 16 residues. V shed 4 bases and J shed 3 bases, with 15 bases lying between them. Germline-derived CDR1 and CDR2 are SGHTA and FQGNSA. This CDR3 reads CASSSWTFLHTGELFF. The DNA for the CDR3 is TGTGCCAGCAGCTCCTGGACCTTTCTCCACACCGGGGAGCTGTTTTTT.

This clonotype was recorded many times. The CDR3 region has the DNA TGTGCCAGCAGTCTTCGACAGGGGACCATATATTTT. This translates into CASSLRQGTIYF. The rearrangement links TRBV28 to TRBJ1-3; TRBD1 agrees at 8 bases. The CDR3 is 12 amino acids. CDR1 and CDR2 (germline): MDHEN, SYDVKM. With V trimmed by 5 bases and J by 10 bases, 4 bases remained unmatched. Drawing the rest from reference TRBV28 and TRBJ1-3, the complete variable domain is DVKVTQSSRYLVKRTGEKVFLECVQDMDHENMFWYRQDPGLGLRLIYFSYDVKMKEKGDIPEGYSVSREKKERFSLILESASTNQTSMYLCASSLRQGTIYFGEGSWLTVV.

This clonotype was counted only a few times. CDR3 region: CASSQESGRGETQYF. The CDR3 region has the DNA TGTGCCAGCAGCCAAGAGTCGGGCCGCGGGGAGACCCAGTACTTC. This sequence joins TRBV3-1 and TRBJ2-5, with D possibly being TRBD2 (5 bases). Per germline, CDR1 LGHDT and CDR2 YNNKEL (reference sequence). This CDR3 comprises 15 residues. The ends were cut back, 0 bases at V and 5 bases at J, with 13 bases in the middle.

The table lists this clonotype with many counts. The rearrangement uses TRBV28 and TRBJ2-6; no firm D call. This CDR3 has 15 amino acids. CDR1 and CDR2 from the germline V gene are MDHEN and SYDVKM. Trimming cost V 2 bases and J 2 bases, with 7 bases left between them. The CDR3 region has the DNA TGTGCCAGCAGTTTACGGTTTGCTGGGGCCAACGTCCTGACTTTC. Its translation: CASSLRFAGANVLTF.

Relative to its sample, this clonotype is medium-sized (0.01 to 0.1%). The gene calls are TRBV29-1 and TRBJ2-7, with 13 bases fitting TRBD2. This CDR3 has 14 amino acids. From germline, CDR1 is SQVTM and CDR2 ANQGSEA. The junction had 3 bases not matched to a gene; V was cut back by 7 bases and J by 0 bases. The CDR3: CSALAGGVSYEQYF. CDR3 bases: TGCAGCGCACTAGCGGGAGGGGTCTCCTACGAGCAGTACTTC.

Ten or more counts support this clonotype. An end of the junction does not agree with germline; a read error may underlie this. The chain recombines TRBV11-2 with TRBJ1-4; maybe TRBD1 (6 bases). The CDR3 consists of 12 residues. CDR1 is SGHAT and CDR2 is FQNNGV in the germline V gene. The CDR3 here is CASSLTGTPVIF. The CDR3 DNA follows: TGTGCCAGCAGCCTAACCGGGACACCGGTGATTTTT. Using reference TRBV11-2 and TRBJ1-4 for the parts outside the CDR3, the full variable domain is EAGVAQSPRYKIIEKRQSVAFWCNPISGHATLYWYQQILGQGPKLLIQFQNNGVVDDSQLPKDRFSAERLKGVDSTLKIQPAKLEDSAVYLCASSLTGTPVIFGSGTQLSVL.

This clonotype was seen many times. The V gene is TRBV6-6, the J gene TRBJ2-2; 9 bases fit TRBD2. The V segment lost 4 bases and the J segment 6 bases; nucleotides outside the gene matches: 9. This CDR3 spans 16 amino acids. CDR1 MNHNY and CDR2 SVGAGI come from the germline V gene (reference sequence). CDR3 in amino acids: CASSSAAGGPSGELFF. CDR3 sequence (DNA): TGTGCCAGCAGTTCCGCCGCGGGGGGGCCGTCCGGGGAGCTGTTTTTT.